The 10 T cell receptor beta chains in this list originate from one sample, sequenced in a study of regulatory T cells in long-lasting Graves disease. Arm-PCR of CDR3 regions and iRepertoire HTBI primers were the basis on which TCR beta libraries were built. One entry per CDR3 protein results from TCRdb running MiXCR on the multiplex PCR reads. The data show 550,000 to 600,000 distinct CDR3 sequences, with about 15% seen just once and approximately 12% held by the top ten. As for time point: newly diagnosed GD, antithyroid drugs for less than 3 months. Following extraction of RNA from PBMCs, that RNA was used to make the TCR library. The same sample was also studied in work on T cells in Graves' hyperthyroidism and ophthalmopathy.

The sequences come from peripheral blood mononuclear cells (PBMCs), collected at new diagnosis, from a patient treated with antithyroid drugs. These receptors all come from a man between 18 and 29 years old with Graves disease.

The rearrangement joins TRBV6-2 or TRBV6-3 to TRBJ2-7; TRBD2 aligns across 7 bases. Per germline, CDR1 MNHEY and CDR2 SVGEGT. The CDR3 is 17 residues long. Trimming at V came to 2 bases and at J to 0 bases, leaving 10 bases not matched to a gene. The CDR3 is CASSYHRGSGASYEQYF. For the CDR3, the DNA is TGTGCCAGCAGTTACCACCGAGGGAGCGGGGCCTCCTACGAGCAGTACTTC.

The gene calls are TRBV5-6 and TRBJ1-4; 9 bases map to TRBD1. This CDR3 is built from 13 residues. The J segment lost 7 bases and the V segment lost 5 bases, leaving 3 bases of the junction unmatched. Germline loops: CDR1 SGHDT, CDR2 YYEEEE. The CDR3 DNA reads TGTGCCAGCAGTAAGGACAGGGGTGAAAAACTGTTTTTT. The encoded protein is CASSKDRGEKLFF.

The table lists this clonotype with a few counts. The chain recombines TRBV29-1 with TRBJ1-1; 8 positions match TRBD1. The J segment lost 3 bases and the V segment lost 5 bases, leaving 8 bases of the junction unmatched. This CDR3 spans 14 amino acids. Germline V CDR1 and CDR2: SQVTM, ANQGSEA. CDR3 bases: TGCAGCGTTCGACAGGGGTCTTCCTACACTGAAGCTTTCTTT. Translating gives CSVRQGSSYTEAFF.

The sample holds many counts of this clonotype. The rearrangement uses TRBV12-3 or TRBV12-4 and TRBJ2-6, with D possibly matching TRBD2 (6 bases). The CDR3 is 15 residues long. Trimming shortened V by 3 bases and J by 8 bases, and 14 bases separated the two germline ends. Here the CDR3 DNA reads TGTGCCAGCAGTTTTGATTGGGACTCGACCAACGTCCTGACTTTC. The encoded protein is CASSFDWDSTNVLTF.

This clonotype was counted ten times or more. This chain links TRBV6-5 with TRBJ1-1; TRBD1 matches at 7 bases. J lost 1 base, V lost 2 bases, and 4 bases had no gene match. The CDR3 extends over 15 amino acids. The germline gives CDR1 MNHEY, CDR2 SVGAGI. CDR3 nucleotide sequence: TGTGCCAGCAGTTACAGGGGGCTCCAGAACACTGAAGCTTTCTTT. It encodes CASSYRGLQNTEAFF.

This clonotype was seen more than once but under ten times. The chain combines TRBV28 with TRBJ1-4; possibly TRBD1 for D (6 bases). V gave up 7 bases and J gave up 4 bases, with 16 bases separating them. The CDR3 covers 15 residues. Looked up from germline, CDR1 is MDHEN and CDR2 is SYDVKM. As DNA, the CDR3 is TGTGCCAGCAACACACAGGGCGGAAATAATGAAAAACTGTTTTTT. Translated, it gives CASNTQGGNNEKLFF.

On this clonotype: With a much larger clone just one base away, this may be a read error. The rearrangement joins TRBV12-3 or TRBV12-4 to TRBJ2-2, with 9 bases identical to TRBD1. The CDR3 runs 15 residues. CDR3 protein: CASRAGQGLAEELSF. The CDR3 DNA sequence: TGTGCCAGCAGGGCGGGACAGGGCTTGGCTGAGGAGCTGTCTTTT.

V usage is TRBV6-5 and J usage is TRBJ2-2; 10 positions agree with TRBD1. The CDR3 has 16 amino acids. The junction had 5 bases not matched to a gene; V was cut back by 2 bases and J by 5 bases. Looked up from germline, CDR1 is MNHEY and CDR2 is SVGAGI. The CDR3 DNA follows: TGTGCCAGCAGTTACAATGACAGGGGGCTAACCGGGGAGCTGTTTTTT. Protein: CASSYNDRGLTGELFF.

The chain uses TRBV25-1 and TRBJ1-6; 9 bases line up with TRBD1. There are 14 residues in the CDR3. Germline trimming cut 5 bases from V and 9 bases from J; bases unmatched to any gene: 5. CDR1 is MGHDK and CDR2 is SYGVNS in the germline V gene. CDR3 region: CASSWGQGGSPLHF. CDR3 sequence (DNA): TGTGCCAGCAGTTGGGGACAGGGAGGTTCACCCCTCCACTTT.

The J gene is TRBJ1-6, the V gene TRBV12-3 or TRBV12-4, with D possibly matching TRBD1 (6 bases). The V and J ends lost 6 bases and 5 bases respectively, with 11 bases between them. This CDR3 is 14 amino acids long. The CDR3 here is CASRGTWDNSPLHF. CDR3 DNA: TGTGCCAGCAGAGGGACATGGGATAATTCACCCCTCCACTTT.